Presented here are 17 T cell receptor beta chains from one specimen sequenced in a study of cytomegalovirus exposure and HLA in healthy donors. The study ran its PCR with 60 Vbeta and 13 Jbeta primers. Clones were read by immunoSEQ multiplex PCR, and TCRdb kept only the in-frame ones, dropping some. The sample lists some 110,000 clones, 74% occurring once. Sequenced material: PBMCs. These receptors were obtained from a woman aged 50 to 60 in good health and CMV-seropositive.

The chain uses TRBV10-1 and TRBJ2-5, with a tentative D call TRBD2 (6 bases). CDR3 length: 17 amino acids. V dropped 0 bases and J dropped 0 bases, with 14 bases sitting between them. Germline V lookup: CDR1 WNHNN, CDR2 SYGVQD (reference sequence). This chain's CDR3 is CASSESGSGANQETQYF. The CDR3 region has the DNA TGCGCCAGCAGTGAGTCAGGTAGCGGAGCCAACCAAGAGACCCAGTACTTC.

The chain is built from TRBV10-3 and TRBJ2-2, with D uncertain. The germline V gene has CDR1 ENHRY and CDR2 SYGVKD. Between the trimmed V and J ends, which lost 3 bases and 1 base, there was a span of 9 bases. The CDR3 totals 15 residues. In DNA, the CDR3 is TGTGCCATCAGTGATACCCGACAGAACACCGGGGAGCTGTTTTTT. Protein product: CAISDTRQNTGELFF.

The V and J genes are TRBV6-5 and TRBJ1-1; D gene uncertain. Germline V CDR1 and CDR2: MNHEY, SVGAGI. The CDR3 is made up of 15 amino acids. V was trimmed by 2 bases and J by 4 bases, leaving 14 bases between them. CDR3 residues: CASSYRNPRGTEAFF. The CDR3 coding sequence is TGTGCCAGCAGTTACAGGAATCCTCGGGGCACTGAAGCTTTCTTT.

V usage is TRBV5-1 and J usage is TRBJ2-2, with 9 positions matching TRBD1. Germline CDR1 is SGHRS and CDR2 is YFSETQ. The CDR3 is made up of 14 amino acids. After removal of 6 bases from V and 7 bases from J, the junction contained 7 bases not matched to a gene. Written as DNA, the CDR3 is TGCGCCAGCATATCGGGACAGGGAATCGGGGAGCTGTTTTTT. Its protein product is CASISGQGIGELFF.

The chain links TRBV28 to TRBJ2-1; D call uncertain. The V gene's germline CDR1 is MDHEN and CDR2 SYDVKM. The CDR3 has 15 residues. V was trimmed by 5 bases and J by 0 bases, leaving 11 bases between them. The CDR3 region is CASSAHSSSYNEQFF. The CDR3 region has the DNA TGTGCCAGCAGTGCCCACTCGAGCTCCTACAATGAGCAGTTCTTC.

The V call is TRBV15, the J call TRBJ2-6, with unresolved D. The CDR3 spans 15 residues. Trimming shortened V by 1 base and J by 2 bases, and 6 bases separated the two germline ends. Germline lookup yields CDR1 LNHNV and CDR2 YYDKDF (reference sequence). The CDR3 DNA reads as TGTGCCACCAGCAGAGTCAAGCCTGGGGCCAACGTCCTGACTTTC. Amino acids: CATSRVKPGANVLTF.

This clone showed up just once. V and J are TRBV7-2 and TRBJ2-7; D not certain. The CDR3 has 13 amino acids. Germline assignment: CDR1 SGHTA and CDR2 FQGNSA. Trimming shortened V by 1 base and J by 4 bases, and 8 bases separated the two germline ends. CDR3 region: CASSLVAEYEQYF. CDR3 in DNA: TGTGCCAGCAGCTTAGTGGCGGAATACGAGCAGTACTTC.

The rearrangement uses TRBV5-1 and TRBJ2-3, with TRBD1 identical over 8 bases. The germline V gene encodes CDR1 SGHRS and CDR2 YFSETQ. V shed 4 bases and J 3 bases; nucleotides not matched to a gene: 4. The CDR3 spans 14 residues. The CDR3 sequence: CASSPGQGTDTQYF. The CDR3, as DNA: TGCGCCAGCAGCCCCGGACAGGGAACAGATACGCAGTATTTT.

This clone occurred once. The chain is built from TRBV30 and TRBJ1-3; 10 nucleotides agree with TRBD1. From germline, CDR1 is GTSNPN and CDR2 SVGIG (reference sequence). After removal of 0 bases from V and 4 bases from J, the junction contained 3 bases not matched to a gene. The CDR3 is 15 residues long. In DNA form, the CDR3 reads TGTGCCTGGAGTGTACTGGGACAGGGGGGAAACACCATATATTTT. Translating it yields CAWSVLGQGGNTIYF.

The chain has TRBV5-1 and TRBJ2-4, with TRBD1 matching over 7 bases. The CDR3 covers 19 residues. V shed 5 bases and J 1 base; nucleotides not matched to a gene: 18. Per germline, CDR1 SGHRS and CDR2 YFSETQ. The CDR3 bases are TGCGCCAGCAGTAAAAATACAGGGGCGGATGTTGGGGCCAAAAACATTCAGTACTTC. Amino acids: CASSKNTGADVGAKNIQYF.

The V call is TRBV19, the J call TRBJ1-5, with 7 bases that match TRBD1. Unmatched junction bases numbered 7, after V lost 9 bases and J lost 2 bases. From germline, CDR1 is LNHDA and CDR2 SQIVND (reference sequence). CDR3 length: 14 residues. Here the CDR3 reads CASKVGQGNQPQHF. CDR3 DNA: TGTGCCAGCAAAGTCGGACAGGGCAATCAGCCCCAGCATTTT.

Concerning this clone: No conserved phenylalanine or tryptophan ends this CDR3, so it is likely a read error. It is unclear where the CDR3 begins or ends on the DNA, so no DNA is shown, and the CDR3 is as TCRdb lists it. The chain combines TRBV1 with TRBJ2-7; whether TRBD1, the table's D call, matches the DNA was not checked. TRBV1 is recorded as a pseudogene. The CDR3 has 12 amino acids, counting both end residues. The CDR3 is CTSSQDRRQKAL.

This clone was counted only a few times. The chain combines TRBV11-3 with TRBJ2-2, with TRBD2 matching 11 bases. J was trimmed by 4 bases and V by 4 bases; bases with no gene match: 2. Germline V gene data show CDR1 as SGHNT and CDR2 as YENEEA. This CDR3 contains 15 residues. CDR3 DNA: TGTGCCAGCAGCTATAGCGGGGGGGCCACCGGGGAGCTGTTTTTT. Protein: CASSYSGGATGELFF. The full variable domain, with the rest looked up from reference TRBV11-3 and TRBJ2-2, is EAGVVQSPRYKIIEKKQPVAFWCNPISGHNTLYWYLQNLGQGPELLIRYENEEAVDDSQLPKDRFSAERLKGVDSTLKIQPAELGDSAVYLCASSYSGGATGELFFGEGSRLTVL.

The rearrangement joins TRBV18 to TRBJ1-6; 10 positions match TRBD1. The junction had 11 bases not matched to a gene; V was cut back by 3 bases and J by 0 bases. The germline CDR1 and CDR2 sequences are KGHSH and LQKENI. CDR3 length: 20 residues. In DNA form, the CDR3 reads TGTGCCAGCTCACCCCCGACAGGGGGCTTCCCGGGCTCCTATAATTCACCCCTCCACTTT. This gives the protein CASSPPTGGFPGSYNSPLHF.

A remark on this clone: Germline and junction disagree at one end, which may indicate a read error. The V gene is TRBV6-4, the J gene TRBJ2-2, with 8 bases fitting TRBD1. The CDR3 is 17 amino acids. Germline V gives CDR1 MRHNA, CDR2 SNTAGT. CDR3 nucleotides: TGTGCCAGCAGTGAGCCGCCGGGACAGGCGAATACCGGGGAGCTGTTTTTT. Its protein product is CASSEPPGQANTGELFF.

This clone appeared a single time. The V call is TRBV5-6, the J call TRBJ2-7; 11 bases are a match to TRBD1. The CDR3 contains 16 residues. The V gene end was trimmed by 4 bases and the J gene end by 0 bases; junction bases not matched to a gene: 6. Germline V gene sequence: CDR1 SGHDT, CDR2 YYEEEE. Here the CDR3 reads CASSLGGQGVSYEQYF. CDR3 coding DNA: TGTGCCAGCAGCCTTGGGGGACAGGGGGTCTCCTACGAGCAGTACTTC. The variable domain in full, completed from reference TRBV5-6 and TRBJ2-7, reads DAGVTQSPTHLIKTRGQQVTLRCSPKSGHDTVSWYQQALGQGPQFIFQYYEEEERQRGNFPDRFSGHQFPNYSSELNVNALLLGDSALYLCASSLGGQGVSYEQYFGPGTRLTVT.

The CDR3 DNA follows: TGTGCCAGCAGCCCTGACAGGGTTGCCAAAAACATTCAGTACTTC. This encodes CASSPDRVAKNIQYF. The chain recombines TRBV5-5 with TRBJ2-4, with 7 bases that match TRBD1. CDR3 size: 15 residues. Losses at the gene ends were 4 bases for V and 1 base for J; bases not matched to a gene: 5. CDR1 and CDR2 from the germline V gene are SGHKS and YYEKEE (reference sequence).